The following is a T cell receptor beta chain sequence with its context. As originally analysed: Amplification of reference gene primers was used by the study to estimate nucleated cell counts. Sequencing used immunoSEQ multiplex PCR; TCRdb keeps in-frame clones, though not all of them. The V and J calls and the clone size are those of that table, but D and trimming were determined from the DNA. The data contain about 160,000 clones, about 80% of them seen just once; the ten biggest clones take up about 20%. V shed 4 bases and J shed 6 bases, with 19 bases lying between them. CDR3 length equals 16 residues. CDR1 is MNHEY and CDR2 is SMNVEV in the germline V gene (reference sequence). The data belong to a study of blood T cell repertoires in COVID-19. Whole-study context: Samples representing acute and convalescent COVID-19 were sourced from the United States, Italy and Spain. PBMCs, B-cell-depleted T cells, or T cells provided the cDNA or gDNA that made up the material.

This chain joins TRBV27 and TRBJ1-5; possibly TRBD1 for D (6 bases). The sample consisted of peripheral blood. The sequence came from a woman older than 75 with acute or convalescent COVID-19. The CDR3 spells CASSSMGRGVGQPQHF. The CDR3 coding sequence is TGTGCCAGCAGTTCAATGGGGAGGGGGGTTGGTCAGCCCCAGCATTTT.